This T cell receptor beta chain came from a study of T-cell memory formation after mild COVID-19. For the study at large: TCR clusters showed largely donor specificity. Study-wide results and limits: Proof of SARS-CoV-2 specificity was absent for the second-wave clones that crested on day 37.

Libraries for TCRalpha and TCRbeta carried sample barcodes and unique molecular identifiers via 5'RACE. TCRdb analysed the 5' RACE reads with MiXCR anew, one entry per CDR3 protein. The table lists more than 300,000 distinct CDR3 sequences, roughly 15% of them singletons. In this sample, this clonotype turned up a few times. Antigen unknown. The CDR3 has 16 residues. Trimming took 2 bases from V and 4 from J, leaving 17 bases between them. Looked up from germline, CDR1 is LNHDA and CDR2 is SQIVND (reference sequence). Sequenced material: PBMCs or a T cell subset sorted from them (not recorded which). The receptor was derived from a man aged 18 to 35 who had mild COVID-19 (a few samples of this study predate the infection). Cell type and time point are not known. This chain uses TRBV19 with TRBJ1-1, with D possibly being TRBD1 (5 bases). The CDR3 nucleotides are TGTGCCAGTAGTATATGGGCTGCAGGGTCGGGCACTGAAGCTTTCTTT. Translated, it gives CASSIWAAGSGTEAFF.